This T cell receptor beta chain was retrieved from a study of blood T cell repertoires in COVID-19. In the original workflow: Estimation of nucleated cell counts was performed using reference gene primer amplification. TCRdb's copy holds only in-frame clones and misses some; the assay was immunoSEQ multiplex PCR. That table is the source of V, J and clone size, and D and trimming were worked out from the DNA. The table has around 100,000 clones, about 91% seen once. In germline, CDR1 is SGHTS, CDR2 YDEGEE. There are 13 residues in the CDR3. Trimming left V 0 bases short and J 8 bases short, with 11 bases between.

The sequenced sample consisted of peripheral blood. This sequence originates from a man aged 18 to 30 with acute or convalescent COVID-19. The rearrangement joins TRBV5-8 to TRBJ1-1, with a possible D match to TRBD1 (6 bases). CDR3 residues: CASSLAQGNEAFF. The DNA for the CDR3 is TGTGCCAGCAGCTTGGCCCAGGGGAACGAAGCTTTCTTT.